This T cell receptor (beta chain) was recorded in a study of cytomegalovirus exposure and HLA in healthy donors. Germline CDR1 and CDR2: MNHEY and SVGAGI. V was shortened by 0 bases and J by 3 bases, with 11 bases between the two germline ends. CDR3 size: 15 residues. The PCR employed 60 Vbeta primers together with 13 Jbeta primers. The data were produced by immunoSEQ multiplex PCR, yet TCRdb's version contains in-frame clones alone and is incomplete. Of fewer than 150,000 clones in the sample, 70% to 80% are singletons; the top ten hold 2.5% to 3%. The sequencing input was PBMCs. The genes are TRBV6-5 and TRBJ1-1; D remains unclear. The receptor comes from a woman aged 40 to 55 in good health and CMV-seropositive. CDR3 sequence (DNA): TGTGCCAGCAGTTACTCGGCCACCCTGGACACTGAAGCTTTCTTT. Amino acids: CASSYSATLDTEAFF.